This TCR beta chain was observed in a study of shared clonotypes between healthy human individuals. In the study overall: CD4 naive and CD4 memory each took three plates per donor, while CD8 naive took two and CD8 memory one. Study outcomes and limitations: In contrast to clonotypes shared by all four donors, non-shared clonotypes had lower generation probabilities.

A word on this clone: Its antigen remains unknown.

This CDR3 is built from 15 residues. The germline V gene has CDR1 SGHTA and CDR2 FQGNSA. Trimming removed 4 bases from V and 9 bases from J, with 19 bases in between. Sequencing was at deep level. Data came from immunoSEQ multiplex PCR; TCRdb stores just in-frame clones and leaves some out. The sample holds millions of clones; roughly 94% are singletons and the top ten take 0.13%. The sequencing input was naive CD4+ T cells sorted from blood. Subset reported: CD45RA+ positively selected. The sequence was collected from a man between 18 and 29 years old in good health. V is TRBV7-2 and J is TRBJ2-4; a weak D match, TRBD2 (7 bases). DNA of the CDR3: TGTGCCAGCAGCTCCCGACCCGCAGGGGAGGGCATTCAGTACTTC. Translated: CASSSRPAGEGIQYF.